What follows are 17 T cell receptor beta chains derived from one specimen sequenced in a study of blood T cell repertoires in COVID-19 (dated by TCRdb to about 2020). Library generation was performed with the immunoSEQ multiplex PCR assay. The table was pulled from immuneACCESS by TCRdb, which kept in-frame rearrangements only. Such tables lose some clones; where checked, under half of the loss comes from unresolved V genes, and the rest has no known cause. The sample table shows more than 70,000 clones, and approximately 86% are seen once. The biggest ten clones account for more than 1% of the sample. What was sequenced was peripheral blood. These receptors came from a man older than 75 with active or convalescent COVID-19.

V gene TRBV4-3 combines with J gene TRBJ2-3; D remains ambiguous. The CDR3 runs to 14 residues. Germline CDR1 reads LGHNA; CDR2 reads YSLEER. Trimming left V 0 bases short and J 1 base short, with 5 bases between. DNA of the CDR3: TGCGCCAGCAGCCAAGATCGCGGCACAGATACGCAGTATTTT. Residues: CASSQDRGTDTQYF.

The chain recombines TRBV6-5 with TRBJ2-2, with 13 bases fitting TRBD2. With 8 bases clipped from V and 7 bases from J, the junction kept 7 bases outside the gene matches. Germline CDR1 reads MNHEY; CDR2 reads SVGAGI. This CDR3 contains 15 residues. CDR3 nucleotides: TGTGCCAGCCGAGAACTAGCGGGAGGGAACGGGGAGCTGTTTTTT. Translated: CASRELAGGNGELFF.

The V call is TRBV4-3, the J call TRBJ1-2; 10 nucleotides line up with TRBD1. The CDR3 totals 15 residues. The germline V gene has CDR1 LGHNA and CDR2 YSLEER. V shed 1 base and J 7 bases; nucleotides not matched to a gene: 6. The CDR3, as DNA: TGCGCCAGCAGCCAAGTGGGGACAGGGGCTAGTGGCTACACCTTC. It yields the protein CASSQVGTGASGYTF.

V and J are TRBV2 and TRBJ2-5; 7 nucleotides align to TRBD1. The V gene's germline CDR1 is SNHLY and CDR2 FYNNEI. There are 18 residues in the CDR3. The V and J ends lost 3 bases and 5 bases, in that order; junction bases with no gene match: 18. The DNA for the CDR3 is TGTGCCAGCAGTGACTATATTAGGGGGCGAATTGCCGGTGAGACCCAGTACTTC. Protein sequence: CASSDYIRGRIAGETQYF.

Note on this clone: At one end, the junction sequence differs from germline, possibly due to a read error. This sequence joins TRBV30 and TRBJ1-1, with 7 bases lining up with TRBD1. The CDR3 runs to 13 residues. Germline assignment: CDR1 GTSNPN and CDR2 SVGIG (reference sequence). The CDR3 loop reads CAWMGQPNAEAFF. In DNA, the CDR3 is TGTGCCTGGATGGGACAGCCGAACGCTGAAGCTTTCTTT.

A few counts support this clone. The rearrangement uses TRBV7-9 and TRBJ1-5, with 9 bases that match TRBD1. The germline gives CDR1 SEHNR, CDR2 FQNEAQ (reference sequence). Trimming took 5 bases from V and 5 from J; bases not matched to a gene: 4. CDR3 length equals 14 residues. The DNA for the CDR3 is TGTGCCAGCAGCCCGGACAGGGGTGATCAGCCCCAGCATTTT. This encodes CASSPDRGDQPQHF.

Only a few counts were recorded for this clone. The chain uses TRBV29-1 and TRBJ1-1, with D tentatively TRBD1 (6 bases). The V gene's germline CDR1 is SQVTM and CDR2 ANQGSEA. Trimming took off 5 bases at V and 0 bases at J, with 10 bases between the two ends. The CDR3 length is 13 residues. CDR3 coding DNA: TGCAGCGTTACGGGACACTTGAACACTGAAGCTTTCTTT. It encodes CSVTGHLNTEAFF.

The chain carries TRBV5-1 and TRBJ2-2; 9 bases fit TRBD2. From germline, CDR1 is SGHRS and CDR2 YFSETQ. V lost 4 bases and J lost 7; bases outside the gene matches: 11. The CDR3 spans 16 residues. The CDR3 reads CASSTGSGSLGGELFF. The CDR3 coding sequence is TGCGCCAGCAGCACAGGTAGCGGGAGTCTCGGCGGGGAGCTGTTTTTT. Based on the CDR3 plus reference TRBV5-1 and TRBJ2-2, the full variable domain is KAGVTQTPRYLIKTRGQQVTLSCSPISGHRSVSWYQQTPGQGLQFLFEYFSETQRNKGNFPGRFSGRQFSNSRSEMNVSTLELGDSALYLCASSTGSGSLGGELFFGEGSRLTVL.

The genes are TRBV29-1 and TRBJ2-3, with 12 bases that match TRBD2. The CDR3 is 14 amino acids. The germline CDR1 and CDR2 sequences are SQVTM and ANQGSEA. J was trimmed by 6 bases and V by 6 bases; bases with no gene match: 7. The CDR3: CSVLTSGSADTQYF. CDR3 DNA: TGCAGCGTGCTGACTAGCGGGAGTGCGGATACGCAGTATTTT.

This rearrangement joins TRBV6-1 to TRBJ2-1, with TRBD1 matching over 12 bases. The CDR3 has 15 amino acids. CDR1 and CDR2 (germline): MNHNS, SASEGT. V was clipped by 2 bases and J by 7 bases; unmatched bases: 3. This CDR3 reads CASSEPGQGANEQFF. CDR3 coding DNA: TGTGCCAGCAGTGAACCGGGACAGGGGGCGAATGAGCAGTTCTTC.

The J gene is TRBJ1-3, the V gene TRBV4-1, with D possibly matching TRBD1 (5 bases). The germline V gene encodes CDR1 MGHRA and CDR2 YSYEKL. Trimming left V 1 base short and J 0 bases short, with 13 bases between. The length of the CDR3 is 17 residues. The CDR3 protein is CASSQASVGGSGNTIYF. CDR3 DNA: TGCGCCAGCAGCCAAGCCTCCGTGGGGGGCTCTGGAAACACCATATATTTT.

This clone has more than one count but fewer than ten. A junction boundary mismatches the germline segment, possibly from a read error. This chain uses TRBV7-2 with TRBJ1-2; maybe TRBD1 (6 bases). The CDR3 is made up of 11 amino acids. Germline CDR1 is SGHTA and CDR2 is FQGNSA. The CDR3 region has the DNA TGTGCCAGCAGCTTAGCATACACAGGGATCTTC. Translation: CASSLAYTGIF.

The CDR3 spells CASSLAGGPYEQYF. In DNA form, the CDR3 reads TGTGCCAGCAGCTTAGCGGGAGGGCCTTACGAGCAGTACTTC. V and J are TRBV7-8 and TRBJ2-7; TRBD2 matches 7 bases. The CDR3 is made up of 14 amino acids. Germline V gene lookup returns CDR1 SGHVS and CDR2 FQNEAQ. V shed 0 bases, J shed 4 bases, and the junction held 3 bases outside the gene matches. The full variable domain, rest sourced from reference TRBV7-8 and TRBJ2-7, is GAGVSQSPRYKVAKRGQDVALRCDPISGHVSLFWYQQALGQGPEFLTYFQNEAQLDKSGLPSDRFFAERPEGSVSTLKIQRTQQEDSAVYLCASSLAGGPYEQYFGPGTRLTVT.

CDR3 bases: TGTGCCAGCAGCCGTTACCCGGGACTAGCGGGAAATTTCACCGGGGAGCTGTTTTTT. Translation: CASSRYPGLAGNFTGELFF. This rearrangement joins TRBV7-3 to TRBJ2-2, with 13 bases identical to TRBD2. V was pared by 5 bases and J by 4 bases, with 13 bases of the junction left unmatched. Germline values: CDR1 SGHTA, CDR2 FQGTGA. CDR3 size: 19 residues.

This chain connects TRBV5-4 to TRBJ1-2; 7 nucleotides match TRBD1. Germline CDR1 is SGHNT and CDR2 is YYREEE (reference sequence). With 3 bases clipped from V and 6 bases from J, the junction kept 5 bases outside the gene matches. This CDR3 region has 13 residues. Here the CDR3 DNA reads TGTGCCAGCAGCTCCGGACAGGCAAATGGCTACACCTTC. Protein: CASSSGQANGYTF.

The chain recombines TRBV5-1 with TRBJ2-1; 12 nucleotides agree with TRBD2. V was clipped by 4 bases and J by 0 bases; unmatched bases: 5. The CDR3 extends over 17 amino acids. Germline V gene lookup returns CDR1 SGHRS and CDR2 YFSETQ. The DNA of the CDR3 is TGCGCCAGCAGCACGACTAGCGGGAGTCTCTCCTACAATGAGCAGTTCTTC. Its protein is CASSTTSGSLSYNEQFF.

V and J are TRBV11-2 and TRBJ2-1; D may be TRBD1 (6 bases). Germline CDR1 and CDR2: SGHAT and FQNNGV. The CDR3 consists of 15 residues. V gave up 1 base and J gave up 2 bases, with 9 bases separating them. The CDR3 region is CASSLVGAPYNEQFF. The CDR3 coding sequence is TGTGCCAGCAGCTTAGTGGGGGCCCCCTACAATGAGCAGTTCTTC.